These 9 T cell receptor beta chains share one sample of origin, sequenced in a study of blood T cells in healthy people across ages. A sample-barcoded 5' primer and a J-beta primer mix were used in a second PCR of about 7 to 12 cycles. TCRdb reanalysed the 5' RACE reads using MiXCR and keeps one entry per CDR3 protein. The sample has 1.5 million to 2 million distinct CDR3 sequences, around half seen once. The sequenced material came from blood. Source of these receptors: a woman between 40 and 55 years old in good health.

This clonotype was counted between two and nine times. The chain carries TRBV4-1 and TRBJ2-4; 8 bases agree with TRBD2. Germline CDR1 MGHRA, CDR2 YSYEKL. V lost 1 base to trimming and J lost 12 bases; unmatched junction nucleotides: 5. This CDR3 spans 13 amino acids. CDR3: CASSQAPGGDQYF. Here the CDR3 DNA reads TGCGCCAGCAGCCAAGCCCCCGGGGGGGATCAGTACTTC.

As to this clonotype: A read error is possible here, since a much larger clone lies one base away. The V call is TRBV7-2, the J call TRBJ2-3, with D hard to call. Per the germline V gene, CDR1 is SGHTA and CDR2 is FQGNSA. Trimming took off 1 base at V and 0 bases at J, with 5 bases between the two ends. CDR3 length: 14 amino acids. In nucleotides, the CDR3 is TGTGCCAGCAGCTTAGACGTGAGCACAGATACGCAGTATTTT. It is translated as CASSLDVSTDTQYF.

This sequence joins TRBV2 and TRBJ2-3; D call uncertain. The CDR3 length is 14 residues. CDR1 and CDR2 (germline): SNHLY, FYNNEI. Between the trimmed V and J ends, which lost 6 bases and 1 base, there was a span of 11 bases. CDR3 residues: CASSRVRGTDTQYF. The CDR3 region has the DNA TGTGCCAGCAGCAGAGTTAGGGGCACAGATACGCAGTATTTT. Drawing the rest from reference TRBV2 and TRBJ2-3, the complete variable domain is EPEVTQTPSHQVTQMGQEVILRCVPISNHLYFYWYRQILGQKVEFLVSFYNNEISEKSEIFDDQFSVERPDGSNFTLKIRSTKLEDSAMYFCASSRVRGTDTQYFGPGTRLTVL.

The chain links TRBV4-1 to TRBJ1-3; weak D call: TRBD1 (5 bases). Trimming removed 4 bases from V and 5 bases from J, with 12 bases in between. The germline V gene has CDR1 MGHRA and CDR2 YSYEKL. The CDR3 spans 14 residues. The CDR3 is CASSRQSPRNTIYF. The CDR3 region has the DNA TGCGCCAGCAGCCGACAGAGTCCCCGAAACACCATATATTTT.

The chain combines TRBV6-1 with TRBJ2-3, with D unresolved. The CDR3 is made up of 15 amino acids. The ends were cut back, 2 bases at V and 4 bases at J, with 13 bases in the middle. Germline CDR1 MNHNS, CDR2 SASEGT. CDR3 DNA sequence: TGTGCCAGCAGTGAATCAGGCGGTTTGGCAGATACGCAGTATTTT. It yields the protein CASSESGGLADTQYF.

The chain recombines TRBV20-1 with TRBJ2-3, with a weak D call TRBD2 (6 bases). Trimming shortened V by 1 base and J by 9 bases, and 11 bases separated the two germline ends. This CDR3 is built from 12 residues. CDR1 is DFQATT and CDR2 is SNEGSKA in the germline V gene (reference sequence). The CDR3 sequence is CSARARGNTQYF. The DNA of the CDR3 is TGCAGTGCTAGAGCTCGGGGGAACACGCAGTATTTT.

This clonotype was seen a few times. The rearrangement links TRBV2 to TRBJ2-7, with a tentative D call TRBD2 (5 bases). Germline V lookup: CDR1 SNHLY, CDR2 FYNNEI. The CDR3 sequence is 17 residues long. Trimming cost V 3 bases and J 5 bases, with 23 bases left between them. The CDR3, as DNA: TGTGCCAGCAGTGATAGACAATTTCCATCTACTAGGGACGAGCAGTACTTC. As protein: CASSDRQFPSTRDEQYF. Based on the CDR3 plus reference TRBV2 and TRBJ2-7, the full variable domain is EPEVTQTPSHQVTQMGQEVILRCVPISNHLYFYWYRQILGQKVEFLVSFYNNEISEKSEIFDDQFSVERPDGSNFTLKIRSTKLEDSAMYFCASSDRQFPSTRDEQYFGPGTRLTVT.

The rearrangement links TRBV6-5 to TRBJ2-5; 7 positions agree with TRBD1. There are 18 residues in the CDR3. V gave up 2 bases and J gave up 4 bases; unmatched junction bases: 16. Looked up from germline, CDR1 is MNHEY and CDR2 is SVGAGI. CDR3 bases: TGTGCCAGCAGTTACGCGGAGGCAGGGGGAAGTCAGGGAGAGACCCAGTACTTC. Translating it yields CASSYAEAGGSQGETQYF.

The rearrangement links TRBV20-1 to TRBJ1-2, with D unclear. Germline loops: CDR1 DFQATT, CDR2 SNEGSKA (reference sequence). V lost 7 bases and J 2 bases, leaving 14 bases between the germline ends. The length of the CDR3 is 13 residues. CDR3 region: CSGYRTPNYGYTF. CDR3 coding DNA: TGCAGTGGGTACCGAACACCCAACTATGGCTACACCTTC.